The TCR beta chain under discussion was sequenced for a study of blood T cell repertoires in COVID-19. Only in-frame clones appear in the TCRdb table, and some are missing; sequencing was by immunoSEQ multiplex PCR. The data hold hundreds of thousands of clones, with roughly 88% observed a single time. This CDR3 is built from 15 residues. Looked up from germline, CDR1 is LNHDA and CDR2 is SQIVND (reference sequence). The ends were cut back, 3 bases at V and 7 bases at J, with 15 bases in the middle. This TCR was recovered from a man aged 40-49 years with acute or convalescent COVID-19. This chain connects TRBV19 to TRBJ1-4; no reliable D call. The sample consisted of peripheral blood. CDR3 DNA sequence: TGTGCCAGTAGTATGAGGGCCCAGGTTTCTGAAAAACTGTTTTTT. This translates into CASSMRAQVSEKLFF.